These 21 T cell receptor beta chains share one sample of origin, sequenced in a study (dated by TCRdb to between 2015 and 2017). Library method: 5' RACE. Reads for this sample came from an Illumina MiSeq. Using fastp at Q25 and MiXCR, TCRdb reprocessed the public reads and kept productive beta chains. CDR3 protein sequences are deduplicated, and each keeps its most common genes and DNA. This sample lists over 40,000 distinct CDR3 sequences; more than 20% were detected once. Together, the top ten hold around 4.5% of the sample. CD4+CD25+CD127-/low cells were isolated as Tregs. Sequencing was performed on Tregs sorted from a lymph node. Receptor source: a female donor with breast cancer.

This chain links TRBV9 with TRBJ2-3; 10 bases map to TRBD1. CDR3 size: 16 residues. With V trimmed by 1 base and J by 3 bases, 5 bases remained unmatched. Germline V lookup: CDR1 SGDLS, CDR2 YYNGEE. In nucleotides, the CDR3 is TGTGCCAGCAGCGTACCTCGGACAGGGGGAACAGATACGCAGTATTTT. Translated: CASSVPRTGGTDTQYF.

The sample holds many counts of this clonotype. This sequence joins TRBV27 and TRBJ2-5; D is ambiguous. Germline V gene lookup returns CDR1 MNHEY and CDR2 SMNVEV (reference sequence). V was pared by 3 bases and J by 4 bases, with 12 bases between. The CDR3 has 14 amino acids. The chain's CDR3 is CASSFKGIGETQYF. CDR3 bases: TGTGCCAGCAGTTTCAAGGGAATCGGAGAGACCCAGTACTTC.

The chain joins TRBV15 to TRBJ2-5; TRBD2 is a possible D gene (6 bases). V was shortened by 1 base and J by 1 base, with 10 bases between the two germline ends. This CDR3 is 15 amino acids long. Per germline, CDR1 LNHNV and CDR2 YYDKDF (reference sequence). CDR3 DNA sequence: TGTGCCACCAGCAGAGCCCTAGCGTCCCAAGAGACCCAGTACTTC. It specifies CATSRALASQETQYF.

Regarding this clonotype: A much larger clone differs by one base, so this may be a read error. This chain uses TRBV5-1 with TRBJ1-1; 7 bases map to TRBD1. Unmatched junction bases numbered 9, after V lost 1 base and J lost 6 bases. The CDR3 is made up of 15 amino acids. In germline, CDR1 is SGHRS, CDR2 YFSETQ. The CDR3 sequence is CASSLSGGFYPEAFF. In DNA, the CDR3 is TGCGCCAGCAGCTTGTCAGGGGGGTTTTACCCTGAAGCTTTCTTT.

The chain combines TRBV28 with TRBJ1-3; D uncertain. The germline V and J ends were trimmed by 7 bases and 0 bases, with 7 bases remaining between them. Germline V gives CDR1 MDHEN, CDR2 SYDVKM. This CDR3 spans 13 amino acids. CDR3 bases: TGTGCCAGCATACGCCCCTCTGGAAACACCATATATTTT. Translation gives CASIRPSGNTIYF.

On this clonotype itself: The CDR3 does not close with the conserved phenylalanine or tryptophan, likely indicating a read error. V and J are TRBV2 and TRBJ1-2; 8 bases line up with TRBD1. The junction had 13 bases not matched to a gene; V was cut back by 5 bases and J by 8 bases. The CDR3 is 15 amino acids. Germline V gene sequence: CDR1 SNHLY, CDR2 FYNNEI. The chain's CDR3 is CASSLMQGARRGYTS. CDR3 DNA sequence: TGTGCCAGCAGTTTGATGCAGGGGGCGCGAAGGGGCTACACCTCC.

This clonotype was recorded at least ten times. The gene calls are TRBV4-1 and TRBJ1-1; 8 positions match TRBD1. Germline CDR1 is MGHRA and CDR2 is YSYEKL. This CDR3 has 15 amino acids. The junction had 14 bases not matched to a gene; V was cut back by 11 bases and J by 3 bases. The DNA for the CDR3 is TGCGCCTCCAATGACAGGGGTGGAAAGTACACTGAAGCTTTCTTT. Translating gives CASNDRGGKYTEAFF.

This clonotype was seen a few times. The chain's CDR3 is CASGPIRGRDRDKNEQFF. CDR3 in DNA: TGTGCCAGCGGACCTATCCGTGGGCGGGACAGGGACAAAAATGAGCAGTTCTTC. The genes are TRBV6-6 and TRBJ2-1; 9 bases are shared with TRBD1. J gave up 7 bases and V 8 bases, and 21 bases lay outside the gene matches. This CDR3 contains 18 residues. Germline loops: CDR1 MNHNY, CDR2 SVGAGI (reference sequence).

A note on this clonotype: A read error may explain this, as a much larger clone is one base away. This chain uses TRBV9 with TRBJ2-4, with TRBD2 as a possible D gene (5 bases). CDR1 is SGDLS and CDR2 is YYNGEE in the germline V gene. The CDR3 covers 13 residues. The V end was cut by 0 bases, the J end by 11 bases, with 12 bases between. CDR3 DNA: TGTGCCAGCAGCGTAGTGGGGAGCGGCGTTCAGTACTTC. It yields the protein CASSVVGSGVQYF.

The J gene is TRBJ2-7, the V gene TRBV20-1; the D gene could be TRBD1 or TRBD2 (7 bases each). The CDR3 is 14 amino acids. Trimming took 4 bases from V and 2 from J, leaving 15 bases between them. CDR1 and CDR2 (germline): DFQATT, SNEGSKA (reference sequence). CDR3 sequence reads: CSAKGGTVAYEQYF. CDR3 nucleotides: TGCAGTGCTAAGGGAGGGACAGTGGCCTACGAGCAGTACTTC.

About this clonotype itself: A read error is possible here, since a much larger clone lies one base away. The chain links TRBV2 to TRBJ2-4, with D perhaps assigned TRBD1 or TRBD2 (5 bases each). V was trimmed by 8 bases and J by 6 bases, leaving 17 bases between them. Germline V gene data show CDR1 as SNHLY and CDR2 as FYNNEI. The CDR3 contains 14 residues. CDR3 DNA: TGTGCCAGCGGTAAAGGGGACGTGAGAAACATTCAGTACTTC. Protein sequence: CASGKGDVRNIQYF.

As to this clonotype: Its ends do not fully match the called genes, so a read error is possible. This rearrangement joins TRBV4-2 to TRBJ1-6, with D possibly being TRBD1 (5 bases). The germline V gene has CDR1 LGHNA and CDR2 YNFKEQ. The CDR3 totals 17 residues. The CDR3 nucleotides read TGTGCCAGCAGCCAAGACAGGGAGAGCTCCTATAATCCACCCCTCCACTTT. Residues: CASSQDRESSYNPPLHF.

This clonotype was picked up many times. The V gene is TRBV5-1, the J gene TRBJ2-7, with 9 bases lining up with TRBD1. V gave up 3 bases and J gave up 3 bases; unmatched junction bases: 1. In germline, CDR1 is SGHRS, CDR2 YFSETQ. The CDR3 has 13 amino acids. The CDR3 reads CASSWGQGYEQYF. DNA of the CDR3: TGCGCCAGCAGCTGGGGACAGGGCTACGAGCAGTACTTC. Complete variable domain (other parts from reference TRBV5-1 and TRBJ2-7): KAGVTQTPRYLIKTRGQQVTLSCSPISGHRSVSWYQQTPGQGLQFLFEYFSETQRNKGNFPGRFSGRQFSNSRSEMNVSTLELGDSALYLCASSWGQGYEQYFGPGTRLTVT.

Of note for this clonotype: The junction differs from germline at one of its ends, possibly a read error. J is TRBJ1-2 and V is TRBV11-2; 8 bases fit TRBD1. The germline V gene has CDR1 SGHAT and CDR2 FQNNGV. The CDR3 runs 12 residues. The CDR3 loop is CASSFGRDRLFF. The DNA for the CDR3 is TGTGCCAGCAGCTTTGGCCGGGACAGGCTGTTCTTC.

This clonotype came up many times. The chain uses TRBV28 and TRBJ2-5; tentatively, D is TRBD2 (7 bases). The germline gives CDR1 MDHEN, CDR2 SYDVKM. CDR3 length: 13 amino acids. V lost 4 bases, J lost 5 bases, and 11 bases lay in between. CDR3 in DNA: TGTGCCAGCAGTTCGGGGGGCAGCGAGACCCAGTACTTC. Protein sequence: CASSSGGSETQYF.

This clonotype was seen just once. Being one base from a much bigger clone, this may be a read error. The rearrangement uses TRBV6-6 and TRBJ2-5; a weak D match, TRBD1 (7 bases). The V gene's germline CDR1 is MNHNY and CDR2 SVGAGI (reference sequence). The CDR3 totals 15 residues. The CDR3 nucleotides are TGTGACAGCAGGGGGTGGGGAGGCCCCCAAGAGACCCAGTACTTC. This translates into CDSRGWGGPQETQYF.

The sample holds one count of this clonotype. A read error may explain this, as a much larger clone is one base away. The chain links TRBV7-9 to TRBJ2-7, with D maybe TRBD2 (7 bases). CDR3 length: 11 residues. CDR1 and CDR2 (germline): SEHNR, FQNEAQ (reference sequence). Trimming took off 3 bases at V and 11 bases at J, with 11 bases between the two ends. For the CDR3, the DNA is TGTGCCAGCAGCTTGAGGGGGGGAAAGTACTTC. Residues: CASSLRGGKYF. Variable domain in full (rest from reference TRBV7-9 and TRBJ2-7): DTGVSQNPRHKITKRGQNVTFRCDPISEHNRLYWYRQTLGQGPEFLTYFQNEAQLEKSRLLSDRFSAERPKGSFSTLEIQRTEQGDSAMYLCASSLRGGKYFGPGTRLTVT.

This clonotype was recorded a few times. The chain links TRBV30 to TRBJ2-1; D gene uncertain. Between the trimmed V and J ends, which lost 0 bases and 6 bases, there was a span of 6 bases. The germline V gene has CDR1 GTSNPN and CDR2 SVGIG (reference sequence). The CDR3 runs to 12 residues. The CDR3 reads CAWSVTGNEQFF. In nucleotides, the CDR3 is TGTGCCTGGAGTGTAACGGGCAATGAGCAGTTCTTC.

This clonotype was counted a few times. The rearrangement links TRBV7-3 to TRBJ1-3; D gene uncertain. V shed 5 bases and J shed 4 bases, with 15 bases lying between them. CDR3 length: 15 residues. CDR1 SGHTA and CDR2 FQGTGA come from the germline V gene. CDR3 coding DNA: TGTGCCAGCAGCCCAGGACCGACTCAGGGAAACACCATATATTTT. Protein sequence: CASSPGPTQGNTIYF.

This clonotype was detected a few times. This rearrangement joins TRBV29-1 to TRBJ2-7; possibly TRBD1 for D (6 bases). This CDR3 comprises 13 residues. The V end lost 2 bases, the J end lost 1 base, and 9 bases lay between the germline ends. Germline loops: CDR1 SQVTM, CDR2 ANQGSEA. This CDR3 is CSVEITGSYEQYF. The CDR3 bases are TGCAGCGTTGAAATTACAGGGTCCTACGAGCAGTACTTC.

The chain links TRBV4-2 to TRBJ2-5, with D unresolved. CDR3 length equals 14 residues. Trimming took off 0 bases at V and 7 bases at J, with 12 bases between the two ends. CDR1 is LGHNA, CDR2 YNFKEQ, per germline. CDR3 in DNA: TGTGCCAGCAGCCAAGATAAAAATACGGTGACCCAGTACTTC. As protein: CASSQDKNTVTQYF.